This is a list of T cell receptor beta chains from one sample in a study of blood T cell repertoires in COVID-19. Produced via immunoSEQ multiplex PCR; TCRdb's table is partial and in-frame only. The sample has 290,000 or so clones, around nine tenths seen once. Sequenced: PBMCs or T cells enriched from blood (not recorded which). These receptors all come from a woman between 25 and 40 years old who had recovered from COVID-19. Each CDR3 is given with its conserved first and last residue. The D gene is left open where the match is weak. The size field is filled for only some rows; it gives once, few, many or a size class.

d_call,v_call,cdr3_length,j_call,clone_size,cdr3_nt,cdr3_aa
NA,TRBV5-5,15,TRBJ1-4,NA,TGTGCCAGCAGCTTGTTACAGGGCCTTAATGAAAAACTGTTTTTT,CASSLLQGLNEKLFF
TRBD2,TRBV9,19,TRBJ2-3,once,TGTGCCAGCAGCCTGACCGGGCTAGCGGGAGAGGGGCGGACAGATACGCAGTATTTT,CASSLTGLAGEGRTDTQYF
TRBD2,TRBV14,16,TRBJ2-2,NA,TGTGCCAGCAGCCAGTTGACTAGCGCGAACACCGGGGAGCTGTTTTTT,CASSQLTSANTGELFF
NA,TRBV5-6,15,TRBJ1-1,NA,TGTGCCAGCAGCTCCACAGGGTTAGGGAACACTGAAGCTTTCTTT,CASSSTGLGNTEAFF
TRBD2,TRBV27,14,TRBJ2-1,NA,TGTGCCAGCAGTTTAGGGACTAGCTACAATGAGCAGTTCTTC,CASSLGTSYNEQFF
TRBD1,TRBV28,20,TRBJ1-6,NA,TGTGCCAGCAGCCCTATAACAGGGGCCTTGGACCTGGGGAATAATTCACCCCTCCACTTT,CASSPITGALDLGNNSPLHF
TRBD1,TRBV10-1,15,TRBJ2-3,NA,TGCGCCAGCAGCCCCGGGACAGCGGACACAGATACGCAGTATTTT,CASSPGTADTDTQYF
TRBD1,TRBV11-3,17,TRBJ2-6,NA,TGTGCCAGCAGCTCCGGGACAGGGACCTCTGGGGCCAACGTCCTGACTTTC,CASSSGTGTSGANVLTF
NA,TRBV4-3,16,TRBJ1-3,NA,TGCGCCAGCAGCCAAGATTGGGGGGAAGCTGGAAACACCATATATTTT,CASSQDWGEAGNTIYF
NA,TRBV6-2/TRBV6-3,14,TRBJ2-3,NA,TGTGCCAGCAGTTACATCTTTTCGGCAGATACGCAGTATTTT,CASSYIFSADTQYF
TRBD2,TRBV11-3,17,TRBJ2-1,NA,TGTGCCAGCAGCTTAGGGGGGACTAGCGGAGCCCTTAATGAGCAGTTCTTC,CASSLGGTSGALNEQFF
TRBD1,TRBV24-1,16,TRBJ2-5,NA,TGTGCCACCAGTGACGAGACAGGGGGGTATTCAGAGACCCAGTACTTC,CATSDETGGYSETQYF
NA,TRBV20-1,11,TRBJ2-7,once,TGCAGTGCCACAGGGTATTACGAGCAGTACTTC,CSATGYYEQYF
NA,TRBV6-5,16,TRBJ1-2,NA,TGTGCCAGCAGTTACATAACAGGGTCCGCTAACTATGGCTACACCTTC,CASSYITGSANYGYTF
NA,TRBV28,14,TRBJ1-6,NA,TGTGCCAGCACCGAGGGTGTGTATAATTCACCCCTCCACTTT,CASTEGVYNSPLHF
TRBD1,TRBV25-1,18,TRBJ1-4,once,TGTGCCAGCAGTGCGAGTCCCGGGACAGGGGGGGAAAATGAAAAACTGTTTTTT,CASSASPGTGGENEKLFF
TRBD2,TRBV30,16,TRBJ2-7,NA,TGTGCCTGGAGTGTAAGGACTAGCGGGAGGATCTACGAGCAGTACTTC,CAWSVRTSGRIYEQYF
NA,TRBV15,17,TRBJ2-5,NA,TGTGCCACCAGCAGCGATACCGTAAAGGGGTACCAAGAGACCCAGTACTTC,CATSSDTVKGYQETQYF
NA,TRBV4-3,16,TRBJ2-5,NA,TGCGCCAGCAGCCAAGTAGTGGGCAGGGGTCAAGAGACCCAGTACTTC,CASSQVVGRGQETQYF
TRBD1,TRBV10-3,13,TRBJ2-7,NA,TGTGCCATCAGCCTAATGACAGGGTCCGAGCAGTACTTC,CAISLMTGSEQYF
TRBD1,TRBV10-1,15,TRBJ2-6,NA,TGCGCCAGCAGTGAAGACAGGGCTGGGGCCAACGTCCTGACTTTC,CASSEDRAGANVLTF
NA,TRBV7-3,13,TRBJ2-1,NA,TGTGCCAGCAGCCCCGGACTAAACAATGAGCAGTTCTTC,CASSPGLNNEQFF
TRBD1,TRBV15,12,TRBJ2-1,once,TGTGCCACCAGCAGAGACAGGGACAGGCCGTTCTTC,CATSRDRDRPFF
NA,TRBV5-8,15,TRBJ2-7,NA,TGTGCCAGCAGCTTACAGGGCCAGATATACTACGAGCAGTACTTC,CASSLQGQIYYEQYF
NA,TRBV21-1,16,TRBJ2-1,NA,TGTGCCAGCAGCGCCCCGGACGGGACAGCCTACAATGAGCAGTTCTTC,CASSAPDGTAYNEQFF
NA,TRBV30,14,TRBJ1-4,NA,TGTGCCTGGACCGGGACATTATGGAATGAAAAACTGTTTTTT,CAWTGTLWNEKLFF
TRBD1,TRBV28,14,TRBJ1-6,NA,TGTGCCAGCAGGGGGCAGGGGGCTTATTCACCCCTCCACTTT,CASRGQGAYSPLHF
TRBD2,TRBV4-1,17,TRBJ2-7,NA,TGCGCCAGCAGCTTCCAACTAGCGGGAGGCCCCCTTGGTGAGCAGTACTTC,CASSFQLAGGPLGEQYF
TRBD2,TRBV11-3,17,TRBJ2-1,NA,TGTGCCAGCAGTTCCACTAGCGGGAGCGTTTGGAACAATGAGCAGTTCTTC,CASSSTSGSVWNNEQFF
NA,TRBV12-1,15,TRBJ2-1,once,TGTGCCAAATTGCGGGGACTAGCTTCCTACAATGAGCAGTTCTTC,CAKLRGLASYNEQFF
NA,TRBV7-2,16,TRBJ2-5,NA,TGTGCCAGCAGCTCCATCCCCAGGACAGTCCGGGAGACCCAGTACTTC,CASSSIPRTVRETQYF
NA,TRBV7-2,13,TRBJ1-5,NA,TGTGCCAGCAGCTTACAGGGAAATCAGCCCCAGCATTTT,CASSLQGNQPQHF
NA,TRBV10-3,14,TRBJ1-3,few,TGTGCCATCTCCCTATCCGGGGGTGGAAACACCATATATTTT,CAISLSGGGNTIYF
NA,TRBV19,13,TRBJ1-5,NA,TGTGCCAGTAGTATGGAGGGGTTTCAGCCCCAGCATTTT,CASSMEGFQPQHF
NA,TRBV6-2/TRBV6-3,13,TRBJ1-1,NA,TGTGCCAGCAGTTATCACGGACAGATTGAAGCTTTCTTT,CASSYHGQIEAFF
TRBD2,TRBV11-2,17,TRBJ2-7,once,TGTGCCAGCAGCCGAAGACCTAGCGGGGTGGCTGGGGAGGAGCAGTACTTC,CASSRRPSGVAGEEQYF
TRBD1,TRBV28,14,TRBJ2-7,NA,TGTGCCAGCACCTCCGGGGACAGCCTCTACGAGCAGTACTTC,CASTSGDSLYEQYF
NA,TRBV5-5,14,TRBJ2-7,NA,TGTGCCACACACCGGGACACCCACTCCTACGAGCAGTACTTC,CATHRDTHSYEQYF
NA,TRBV7-9,14,TRBJ2-7,NA,TGTGCCAGCAGCCTGGGCGGGTCCACCTACGAGCAGTACTTC,CASSLGGSTYEQYF
TRBD2,TRBV25-1,16,TRBJ2-3,NA,TGTGCCAGCAGTAAACCTAGCGGGAGGATAAGTGATACGCAGTATTTT,CASSKPSGRISDTQYF
NA,TRBV12-3/TRBV12-4,13,TRBJ2-3,NA,TGTGCCAGCAGGAGGTCCAACACAGATACGCAGTATTTT,CASRRSNTDTQYF
NA,TRBV9,14,TRBJ2-5,NA,TGTGCCAGCAGCGTATTTCCCAGCCAAGAGACCCAGTACTTC,CASSVFPSQETQYF
NA,TRBV7-3,14,TRBJ2-5,NA,TGTGCCAGCAGTCCAGGGCCGACGAGGGAGACCCAGTACTTC,CASSPGPTRETQYF
TRBD2,TRBV6-4,18,TRBJ2-1,once,TGTGCCAGCAGTGAAGGCACCGTGACTAGCGGTTTGGGGGTTTGGGAGTTCTTC,CASSEGTVTSGLGVWEFF
TRBD2,TRBV27,16,TRBJ2-3,NA,TGTGCCAGCAGTTTCTTACTAGCGGGAGTATCAGATACGCAGTATTTT,CASSFLLAGVSDTQYF
TRBD2,TRBV5-6,15,TRBJ2-1,NA,TGTGCCAGCAGCTTGCCTAGCGGGAGATACAATGAGCAGTTCTTC,CASSLPSGRYNEQFF
NA,TRBV29-1,13,TRBJ2-7,NA,TGCAGCGCCAGGGGACGGCTGGCCTACGAGCAGTACTTC,CSARGRLAYEQYF
NA,TRBV6-4,16,TRBJ2-3,NA,TGTGCCAGCAGTGACAGGGTAGCGTCAAGCACAGATACGCAGTATTTT,CASSDRVASSTDTQYF
TRBD1,TRBV9,17,TRBJ2-7,NA,TGTGCCAGCAGCGAGTTTGAATCGGACAGGTCTTCCTACGAGCAGTACTTC,CASSEFESDRSSYEQYF
NA,TRBV7-9,14,TRBJ2-7,NA,TGTGCCAGCAGCTTAGAGTCGGGTACGTCCGAGCAGTACTTC,CASSLESGTSEQYF
NA,TRBV28,16,TRBJ2-5,NA,TGTGCCAGCAGCCCCACAGGGATTCGAATACAAGAGACCCAGTACTTC,CASSPTGIRIQETQYF
TRBD2,TRBV4-2,19,TRBJ2-7,NA,TGTGCCAGCAGCCAAGCACCCCTAGCGGCGGGAGAGGCACGCCTCGAGCAGTACTTC,CASSQAPLAAGEARLEQYF
NA,TRBV15,16,TRBJ1-4,NA,TGTGCCACCAGCAGAGGCGGTCCCGCAACTAATGAAAAACTGTTTTTT,CATSRGGPATNEKLFF
NA,TRBV7-2,12,TRBJ1-5,NA,TGTGCCAGCAGCCCCTATAATCAGCCCCAGCATTTT,CASSPYNQPQHF
NA,TRBV6-5,15,TRBJ2-7,once,TGTGCCAGCAGTTACTCTCCCCCGGGTAGATTCGAGCAGTACTTC,CASSYSPPGRFEQYF
NA,TRBV7-9,16,TRBJ2-7,NA,TGTGCCAGCAGCTTAGCGGCAGGGGGGACCCCCTACGAGCAGTACTTC,CASSLAAGGTPYEQYF
TRBD1,TRBV19,13,TRBJ2-5,once,TGTGCCAGTAGGGACAGGGGGCAAGAGACCCAGTACTTC,CASRDRGQETQYF
NA,TRBV28,14,TRBJ1-5,NA,TGTGCCAGCAGTTCTGGGACAAGCCATCAGCCCCAGCATTTT,CASSSGTSHQPQHF
TRBD1,TRBV19,16,TRBJ1-1,NA,TGTGCCAGTAGTATAGACGCCGGGACAGGGGGCACTGAAGCTTTCTTT,CASSIDAGTGGTEAFF
TRBD2,TRBV6-5,15,TRBJ2-1,NA,TGTGCCAGCACTGCCTCGGCGGGGGGCGCAAATGAGCAGTTCTTC,CASTASAGGANEQFF